This T cell receptor (beta chain) is from a study of blood T cell repertoires in COVID-19. Sequencing used immunoSEQ multiplex PCR; TCRdb keeps in-frame clones, though not all of them. Here the sample spans about 320,000 clones, roughly nine tenths being singletons. The sequence derives from a woman aged 30 to 39 who had been exposed to COVID-19. Sequencing was done on a sample of PBMCs or T cells enriched from blood (not recorded which).

Written as DNA, the CDR3 is TGTGCCAGCAGCTCGAGACTAGCGGGGAACTACAATGAGCAGTTCTTC. Its translation: CASSSRLAGNYNEQFF. This sequence joins TRBV7-2 and TRBJ2-1; 11 bases line up with TRBD2. Germline CDR1 SGHTA, CDR2 FQGNSA. V was pared by 4 bases and J by 3 bases, with 5 bases of the junction left unmatched. The CDR3 totals 16 residues.